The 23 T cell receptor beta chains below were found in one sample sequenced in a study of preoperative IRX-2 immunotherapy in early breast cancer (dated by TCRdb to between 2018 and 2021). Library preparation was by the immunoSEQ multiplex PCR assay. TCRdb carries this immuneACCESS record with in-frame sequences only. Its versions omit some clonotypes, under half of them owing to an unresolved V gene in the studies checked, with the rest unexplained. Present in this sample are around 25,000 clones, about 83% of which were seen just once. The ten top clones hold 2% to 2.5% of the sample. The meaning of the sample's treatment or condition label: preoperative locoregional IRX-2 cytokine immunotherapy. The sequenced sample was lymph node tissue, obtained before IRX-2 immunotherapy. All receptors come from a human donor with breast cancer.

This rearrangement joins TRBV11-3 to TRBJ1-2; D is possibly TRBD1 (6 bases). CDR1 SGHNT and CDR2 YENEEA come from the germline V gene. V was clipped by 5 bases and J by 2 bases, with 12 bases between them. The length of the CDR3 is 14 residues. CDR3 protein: CASSPYDRNYGYTF. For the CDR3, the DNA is TGTGCCAGCAGCCCCTATGACAGGAACTATGGCTACACCTTC.

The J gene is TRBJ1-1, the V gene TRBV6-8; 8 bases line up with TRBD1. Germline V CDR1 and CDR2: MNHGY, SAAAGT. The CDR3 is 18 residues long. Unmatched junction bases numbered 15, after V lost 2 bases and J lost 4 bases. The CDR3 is CASSYETGGVGVRTEAFF. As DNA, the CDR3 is TGTGCCAGCAGTTACGAAACAGGGGGTGTAGGAGTGCGCACTGAAGCTTTCTTT.

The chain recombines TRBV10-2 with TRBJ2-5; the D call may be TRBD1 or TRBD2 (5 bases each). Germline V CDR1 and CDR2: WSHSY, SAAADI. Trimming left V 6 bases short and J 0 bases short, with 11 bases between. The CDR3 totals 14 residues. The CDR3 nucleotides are TGCGCCAGCAGGGGGACCTCGCACCAAGAGACCCAGTACTTC. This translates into CASRGTSHQETQYF.

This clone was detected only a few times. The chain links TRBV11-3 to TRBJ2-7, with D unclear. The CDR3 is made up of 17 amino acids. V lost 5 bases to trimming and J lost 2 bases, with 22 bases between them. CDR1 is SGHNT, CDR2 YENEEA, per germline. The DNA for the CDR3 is TGTGCCAGCAGCCCCTTCGACCCTTTAAACCTTACCTACGAGCAGTACTTC. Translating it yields CASSPFDPLNLTYEQYF. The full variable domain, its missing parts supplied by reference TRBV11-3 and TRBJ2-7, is EAGVVQSPRYKIIEKKQPVAFWCNPISGHNTLYWYLQNLGQGPELLIRYENEEAVDDSQLPKDRFSAERLKGVDSTLKIQPAELGDSAVYLCASSPFDPLNLTYEQYFGPGTRLTVT.

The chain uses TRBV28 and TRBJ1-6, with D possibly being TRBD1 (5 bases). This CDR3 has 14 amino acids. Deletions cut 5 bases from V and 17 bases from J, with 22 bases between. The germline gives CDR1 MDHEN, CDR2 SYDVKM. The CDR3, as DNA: TGTGCCAGCAGTCCATCAAGGGTGGGACCCCATATCCACTTT. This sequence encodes CASSPSRVGPHIHF.

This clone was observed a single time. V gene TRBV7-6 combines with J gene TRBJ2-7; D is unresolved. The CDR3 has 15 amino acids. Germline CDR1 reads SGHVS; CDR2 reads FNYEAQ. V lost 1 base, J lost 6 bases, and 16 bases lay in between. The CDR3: CASSLEYDGVGEQYF. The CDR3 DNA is TGTGCCAGCAGCTTAGAATACGACGGAGTAGGCGAGCAGTACTTC.

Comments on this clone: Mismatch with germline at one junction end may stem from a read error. CDR3 sequence reads: CASSDSKDRTTSGNTIYF. Written as DNA, the CDR3 is TGTGCCAGCAGTGACTCGAAGGACAGGACCACCTCTGGAAACACCATATATTTT. V usage is TRBV6-8 and J usage is TRBJ1-3; 7 bases map to TRBD1. Looked up from germline, CDR1 is MNHGY and CDR2 is SAAAGT. There are 18 residues in the CDR3.

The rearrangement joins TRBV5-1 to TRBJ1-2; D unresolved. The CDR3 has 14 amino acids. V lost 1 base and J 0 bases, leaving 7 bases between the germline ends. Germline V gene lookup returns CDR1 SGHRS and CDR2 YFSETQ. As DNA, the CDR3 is TGCGCCAGCAGCTTGCTCGGACCTAACTATGGCTACACCTTC. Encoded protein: CASSLLGPNYGYTF.

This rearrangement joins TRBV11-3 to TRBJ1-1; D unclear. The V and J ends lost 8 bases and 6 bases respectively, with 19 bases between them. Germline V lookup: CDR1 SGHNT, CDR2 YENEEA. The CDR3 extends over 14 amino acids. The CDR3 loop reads CASRKQGPLAEAFF. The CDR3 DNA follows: TGTGCCAGCCGGAAACAAGGGCCCTTGGCTGAAGCTTTCTTT.

The CDR3 DNA reads TGTGCCAGTACCCAGACCGGGACGCCTCGGGTTGCAACTAATGAAAAACTGTTTTTT. This codes for CASTQTGTPRVATNEKLFF. This chain connects TRBV19 to TRBJ1-4, with D maybe TRBD1 (5 bases). V was shortened by 7 bases and J by 0 bases, with 24 bases between the two germline ends. The CDR3 extends over 19 amino acids. The germline CDR1 and CDR2 sequences are LNHDA and SQIVND (reference sequence). Supplemented by reference TRBV19 and TRBJ1-4, the full variable domain reads DGGITQSPKYLFRKEGQNVTLSCEQNLNHDAMYWYRQDPGQGLRLIYYSQIVNDFQKGDIAEGYSVSREKKESFPLTVTSAQKNPTAFYLCASTQTGTPRVATNEKLFFGSGTQLSVL.

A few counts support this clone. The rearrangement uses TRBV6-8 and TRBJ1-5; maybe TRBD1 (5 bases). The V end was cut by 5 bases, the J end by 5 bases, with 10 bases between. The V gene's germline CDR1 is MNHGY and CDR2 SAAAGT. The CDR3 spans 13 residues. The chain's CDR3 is CASSAMTDQPQHF. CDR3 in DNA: TGTGCCAGCAGTGCAATGACAGATCAGCCCCAGCATTTT.

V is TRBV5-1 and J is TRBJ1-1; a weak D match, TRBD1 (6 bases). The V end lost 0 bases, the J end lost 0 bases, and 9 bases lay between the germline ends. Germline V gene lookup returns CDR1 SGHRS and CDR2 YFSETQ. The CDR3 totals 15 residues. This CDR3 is CASSLEGGMNTEAFF. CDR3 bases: TGCGCCAGCAGCTTGGAGGGGGGAATGAACACTGAAGCTTTCTTT. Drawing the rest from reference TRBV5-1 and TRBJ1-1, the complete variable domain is KAGVTQTPRYLIKTRGQQVTLSCSPISGHRSVSWYQQTPGQGLQFLFEYFSETQRNKGNFPGRFSGRQFSNSRSEMNVSTLELGDSALYLCASSLEGGMNTEAFFGQGTRLTVV.

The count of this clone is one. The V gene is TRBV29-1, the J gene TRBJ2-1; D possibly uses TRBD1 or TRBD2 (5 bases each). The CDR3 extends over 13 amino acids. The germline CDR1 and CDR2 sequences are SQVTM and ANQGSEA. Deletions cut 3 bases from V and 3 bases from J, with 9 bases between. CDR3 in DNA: TGCAGCGTTGAGGGGGTAGTCTACAATGAGCAGTTCTTC. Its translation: CSVEGVVYNEQFF.

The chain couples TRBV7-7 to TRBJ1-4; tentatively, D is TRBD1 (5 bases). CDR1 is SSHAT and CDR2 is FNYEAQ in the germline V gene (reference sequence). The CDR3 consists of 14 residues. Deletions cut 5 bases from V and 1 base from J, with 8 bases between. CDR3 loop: CASSRGVTNEKLFF. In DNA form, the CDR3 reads TGTGCCAGCAGCAGAGGGGTAACTAATGAAAAACTGTTTTTT.

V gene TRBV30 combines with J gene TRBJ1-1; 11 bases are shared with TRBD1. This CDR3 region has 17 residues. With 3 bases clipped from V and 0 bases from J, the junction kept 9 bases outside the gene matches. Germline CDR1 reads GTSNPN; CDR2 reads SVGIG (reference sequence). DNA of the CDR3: TGTGCCTGGAGGGGACAGGGGGGCAAAAGGTTGAACACTGAAGCTTTCTTT. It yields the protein CAWRGQGGKRLNTEAFF. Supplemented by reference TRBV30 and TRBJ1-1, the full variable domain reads SQTIHQWPATLVQPVGSPLSLECTVEGTSNPNLYWYRQAAGRGLQLLFYSVGIGQISSEVPQNLSASRPQDRQFILSSKKLLLSDSGFYLCAWRGQGGKRLNTEAFFGQGTRLTVV.

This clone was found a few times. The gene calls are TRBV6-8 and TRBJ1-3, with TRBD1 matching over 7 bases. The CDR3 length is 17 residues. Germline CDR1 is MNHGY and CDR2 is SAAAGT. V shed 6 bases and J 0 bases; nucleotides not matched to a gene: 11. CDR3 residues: CASRSVQGTSSGNTIYF. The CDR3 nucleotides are TGTGCCAGCAGGTCCGTACAGGGGACTTCCTCTGGAAACACCATATATTTT.

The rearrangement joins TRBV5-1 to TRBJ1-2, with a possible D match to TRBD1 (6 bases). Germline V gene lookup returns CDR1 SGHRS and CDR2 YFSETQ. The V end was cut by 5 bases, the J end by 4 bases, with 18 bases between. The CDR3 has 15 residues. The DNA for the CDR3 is TGCGCCAGCAGGGGGGTCAGGGGAAAAGTCTATGGCTACACCTTC. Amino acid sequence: CASRGVRGKVYGYTF.

CDR3 in amino acids: CASSRGDSNEKLFF. The CDR3 nucleotides are TGCGCCAGCAGCAGGGGGGACAGCAATGAAAAACTGTTTTTT. This sequence joins TRBV5-1 and TRBJ1-4, with 7 positions matching TRBD1. With 4 bases clipped from V and 5 bases from J, the junction kept 5 bases outside the gene matches. Germline-derived CDR1 and CDR2 are SGHRS and YFSETQ. This CDR3 contains 14 residues.

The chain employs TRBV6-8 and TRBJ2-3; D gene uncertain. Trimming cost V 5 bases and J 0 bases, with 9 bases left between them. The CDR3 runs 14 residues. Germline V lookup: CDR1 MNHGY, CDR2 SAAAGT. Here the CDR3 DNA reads TGTGCCAGCAGTCAAACCTCCAGCACAGATACGCAGTATTTT. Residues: CASSQTSSTDTQYF.

The CDR3 DNA follows: TGTGCCAGCCGATCTGGTGGGAACACTGAAGCTTTCTTT. Translation: CASRSGGNTEAFF. The chain links TRBV28 to TRBJ1-1; D remains ambiguous. There are 13 residues in the CDR3. V gave up 8 bases and J gave up 1 base, with 11 bases separating them. Per the germline V gene, CDR1 is MDHEN and CDR2 is SYDVKM. Combining the CDR3 with reference TRBV28 and TRBJ1-1 gives the whole variable domain DVKVTQSSRYLVKRTGEKVFLECVQDMDHENMFWYRQDPGLGLRLIYFSYDVKMKEKGDIPEGYSVSREKKERFSLILESASTNQTSMYLCASRSGGNTEAFFGQGTRLTVV.

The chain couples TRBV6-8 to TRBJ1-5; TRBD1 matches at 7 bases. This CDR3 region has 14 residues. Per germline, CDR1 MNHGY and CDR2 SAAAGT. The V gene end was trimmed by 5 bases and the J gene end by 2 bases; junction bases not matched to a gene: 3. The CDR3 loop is CASSDGTGNQPQHF. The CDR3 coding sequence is TGTGCCAGCAGTGACGGGACAGGCAATCAGCCCCAGCATTTT.

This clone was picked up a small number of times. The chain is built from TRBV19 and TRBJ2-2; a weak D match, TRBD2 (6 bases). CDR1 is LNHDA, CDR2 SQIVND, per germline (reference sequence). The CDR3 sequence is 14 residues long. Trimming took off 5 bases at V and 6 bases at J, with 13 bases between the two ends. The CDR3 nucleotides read TGTGCCAGTAGTCAAAACCCTAGCGCCGGGGAGCTGTTTTTT. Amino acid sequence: CASSQNPSAGELFF. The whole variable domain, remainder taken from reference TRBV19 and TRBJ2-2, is DGGITQSPKYLFRKEGQNVTLSCEQNLNHDAMYWYRQDPGQGLRLIYYSQIVNDFQKGDIAEGYSVSREKKESFPLTVTSAQKNPTAFYLCASSQNPSAGELFFGEGSRLTVL.

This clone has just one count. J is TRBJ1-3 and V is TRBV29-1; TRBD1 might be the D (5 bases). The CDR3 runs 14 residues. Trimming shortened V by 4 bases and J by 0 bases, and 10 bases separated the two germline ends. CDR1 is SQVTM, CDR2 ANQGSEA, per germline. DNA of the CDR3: TGCAGCGTTGCGGGGCCCTACTCTGGAAACACCATATATTTT. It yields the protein CSVAGPYSGNTIYF.